The 6 T cell receptor beta chains presented below share a single source sample, sequenced in a study of shared clonotypes between healthy human individuals. The assay was immunoSEQ multiplex PCR, and TCRdb's table has in-frame clones only and misses some. Of around 940,000 clones listed, approximately 80% are singletons. The sample taken for sequencing was memory CD4+ T cells sorted from blood. The sample's subset: CD45RA-negative fraction. Receptors originate from a man younger than 35 in good health.

V and J are TRBV11-2 and TRBJ2-4; 10 bases line up with TRBD2. The CDR3 has 16 residues. V shed 0 bases and J 7 bases; nucleotides not matched to a gene: 6. The germline gives CDR1 SGHAT, CDR2 FQNNGV. The DNA of the CDR3 is TGTGCCAGCAGCTTAGAACACAGCGGGAGGGGGAACATTCAGTACTTC. The encoded protein is CASSLEHSGRGNIQYF.

The chain recombines TRBV7-9 with TRBJ1-1; 9 bases fit TRBD1. The CDR3 runs 14 residues. Germline loops: CDR1 SEHNR, CDR2 FQNEAQ (reference sequence). Trimming removed 1 base from V and 4 bases from J; junction bases left unmatched: 1. DNA of the CDR3: TGTGCCAGCAGCTTAGAACAGGGGGCCACTGAAGCTTTCTTT. Translating it yields CASSLEQGATEAFF.

The chain has TRBV11-2 and TRBJ1-1, with 7 bases that match TRBD1. The CDR3 has 15 amino acids. Germline assignment: CDR1 SGHAT and CDR2 FQNNGV. V shed 6 bases, J shed 1 base, and the junction held 8 bases outside the gene matches. The DNA for the CDR3 is TGTGCCAGCAGACAAAGAGGGACAGCGAACACTGAAGCTTTCTTT. Translated: CASRQRGTANTEAFF.

In nucleotides, the CDR3 is TGTGCCATCAGTGAAAGTTGGAATGGAGAGCAGTTCTTC. Translating it yields CAISESWNGEQFF. V gene TRBV10-3 combines with J gene TRBJ2-1; D gene unclear. The V and J ends lost 3 bases and 10 bases respectively, with 13 bases between them. CDR1 is ENHRY and CDR2 is SYGVKD in the germline V gene. The CDR3 contains 13 residues.

This sequence joins TRBV12-5 and TRBJ2-3; D gene unclear. Trimming stripped 0 bases from V and 0 bases from J, with 7 bases between. CDR1 is LGHNT, CDR2 FRNRAP, per germline. The CDR3 is made up of 15 amino acids. The CDR3 region has the DNA TGTGCTAGTGGTTTGGTAGCGTTCAGCACAGATACGCAGTATTTT. Protein sequence: CASGLVAFSTDTQYF.

This clone occurred a few times. The V call is TRBV5-4, the J call TRBJ2-6; 7 bases match TRBD1. This CDR3 is built from 15 residues. The V gene's germline CDR1 is SGHNT and CDR2 YYREEE (reference sequence). With 4 bases clipped from V and 4 bases from J, the junction kept 5 bases outside the gene matches. CDR3 protein: CASSTQGSGANVLTF. As DNA, the CDR3 is TGTGCCAGCAGCACACAGGGGTCCGGGGCCAACGTCCTGACTTTC.